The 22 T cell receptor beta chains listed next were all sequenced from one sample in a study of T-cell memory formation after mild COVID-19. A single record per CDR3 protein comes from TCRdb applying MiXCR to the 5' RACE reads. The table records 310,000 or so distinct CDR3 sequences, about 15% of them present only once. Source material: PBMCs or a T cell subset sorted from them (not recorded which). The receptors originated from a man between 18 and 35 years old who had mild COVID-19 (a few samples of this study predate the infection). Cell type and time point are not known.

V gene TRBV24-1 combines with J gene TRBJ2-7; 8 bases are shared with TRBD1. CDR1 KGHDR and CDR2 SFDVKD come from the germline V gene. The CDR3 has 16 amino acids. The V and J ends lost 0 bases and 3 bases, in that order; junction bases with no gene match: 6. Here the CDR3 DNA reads TGTGCCACCAGTGATTTGCCACACAGGGGGGTCTACGAGCAGTACGTC. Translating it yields CATSDLPHRGVYEQYV.

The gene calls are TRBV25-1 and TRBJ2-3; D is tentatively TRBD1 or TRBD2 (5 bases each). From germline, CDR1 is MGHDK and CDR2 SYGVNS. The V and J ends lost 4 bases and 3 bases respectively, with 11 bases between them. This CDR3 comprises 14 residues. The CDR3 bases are TGTGCCAGCAGTGCGGGGCGACTTACAGATACGCAGTATTTT. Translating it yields CASSAGRLTDTQYF. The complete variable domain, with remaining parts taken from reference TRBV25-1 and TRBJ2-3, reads EADIYQTPRYLVIGTGKKITLECSQTMGHDKMYWYQQDPGMELHLIHYSYGVNSTEKGDLSSESTVSRIRTEHFPLTLESARPSHTSQYLCASSAGRLTDTQYFGPGTRLTVL.

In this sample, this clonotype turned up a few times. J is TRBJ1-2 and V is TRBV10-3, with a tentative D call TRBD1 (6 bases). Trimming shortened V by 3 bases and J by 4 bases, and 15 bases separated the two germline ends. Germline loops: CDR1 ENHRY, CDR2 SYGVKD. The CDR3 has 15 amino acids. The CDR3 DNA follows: TGTGCCATCAGTGACCCGGCCGGGGGCAGCTATGGCTACACCTTC. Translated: CAISDPAGGSYGYTF.

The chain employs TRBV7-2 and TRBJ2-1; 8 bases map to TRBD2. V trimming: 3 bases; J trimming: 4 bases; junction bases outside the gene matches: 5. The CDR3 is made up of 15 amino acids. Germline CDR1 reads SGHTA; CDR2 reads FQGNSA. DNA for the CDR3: TGTGCCAGCAGCTTGATCCCGGGGGGGTACAATGAGCAGTTCTTC. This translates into CASSLIPGGYNEQFF.

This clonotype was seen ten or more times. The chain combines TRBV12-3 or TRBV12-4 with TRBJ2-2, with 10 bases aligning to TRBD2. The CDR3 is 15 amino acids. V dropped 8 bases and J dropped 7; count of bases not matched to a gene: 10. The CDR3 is CASGWASGGFGELFF. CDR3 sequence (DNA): TGTGCCAGCGGCTGGGCTAGCGGGGGATTCGGGGAGCTGTTTTTT.

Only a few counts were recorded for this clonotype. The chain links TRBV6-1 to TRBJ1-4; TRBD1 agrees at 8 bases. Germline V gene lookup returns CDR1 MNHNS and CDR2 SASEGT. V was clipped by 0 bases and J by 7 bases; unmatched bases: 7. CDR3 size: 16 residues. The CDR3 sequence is CASSEALDRAVEKLFF. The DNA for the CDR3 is TGTGCCAGCAGTGAAGCGCTGGACAGGGCAGTTGAAAAACTGTTTTTT.

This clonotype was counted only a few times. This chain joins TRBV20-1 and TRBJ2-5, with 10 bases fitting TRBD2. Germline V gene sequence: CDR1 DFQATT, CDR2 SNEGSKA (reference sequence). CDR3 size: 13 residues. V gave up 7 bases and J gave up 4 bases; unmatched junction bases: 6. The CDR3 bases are TGCAGTGGCCAGCGGGGGGGCCGAGAGACCCAGTACTTC. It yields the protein CSGQRGGRETQYF.

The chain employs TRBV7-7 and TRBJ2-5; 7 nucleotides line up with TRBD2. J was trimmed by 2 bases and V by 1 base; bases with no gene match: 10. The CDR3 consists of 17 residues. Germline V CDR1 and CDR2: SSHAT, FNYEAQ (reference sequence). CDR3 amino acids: CASSLGGGWTDQETQYF. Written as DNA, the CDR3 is TGTGCCAGCAGCTTAGGCGGGGGATGGACCGATCAAGAGACCCAGTACTTC.

CDR3 coding DNA: TGTGCCAGCAGCCTAGGGCCGGGACTACACTACGAGCAGTACGTC. Amino acids: CASSLGPGLHYEQYV. The genes are TRBV3-1 and TRBJ2-7; 7 bases agree with TRBD2. CDR1 is LGHDT and CDR2 is YNNKEL in the germline V gene (reference sequence). This CDR3 is 15 amino acids long. After removal of 4 bases from V and 3 bases from J, the junction contained 9 bases not matched to a gene.

The CDR3 loop reads CASLRGGCNYGYTF. In DNA, the CDR3 is TGCGCCAGCCTCCGAGGGGGGTGTAACTATGGCTACACCTTC. The V gene is TRBV4-1, the J gene TRBJ1-2; a possible D gene is TRBD1 (6 bases). V lost 8 bases and J lost 1, with 14 bases in between. Germline assignment: CDR1 MGHRA and CDR2 YSYEKL. The length of the CDR3 is 14 residues.

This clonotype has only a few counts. The DNA of the CDR3 is TGTGCCAGCAGTTACGCCACCGGACAGGGGGAGCAGTTCTTC. This translates into CASSYATGQGEQFF. The chain employs TRBV6-2 or TRBV6-3 and TRBJ2-1; 9 bases line up with TRBD1. V dropped 2 bases and J dropped 10; count of bases not matched to a gene: 6. This CDR3 is built from 14 residues. CDR1 is MNHEY, CDR2 SVGEGT, per germline.

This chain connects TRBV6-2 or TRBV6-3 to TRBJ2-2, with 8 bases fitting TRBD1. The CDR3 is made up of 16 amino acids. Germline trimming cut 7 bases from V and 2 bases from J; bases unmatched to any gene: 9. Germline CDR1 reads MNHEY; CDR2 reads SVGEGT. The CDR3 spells CASTHGAGGNTGELFF. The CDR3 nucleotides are TGTGCCAGCACTCATGGGGCAGGGGGCAACACCGGGGAGCTGTTTTTT.

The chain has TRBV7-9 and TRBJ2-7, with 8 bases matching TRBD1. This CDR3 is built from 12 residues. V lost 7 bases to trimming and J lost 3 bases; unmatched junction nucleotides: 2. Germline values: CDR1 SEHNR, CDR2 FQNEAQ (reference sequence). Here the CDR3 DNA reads TGTGCCAGCACACAGGGGGGCTACGAGCAGTACGTC. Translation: CASTQGGYEQYV.

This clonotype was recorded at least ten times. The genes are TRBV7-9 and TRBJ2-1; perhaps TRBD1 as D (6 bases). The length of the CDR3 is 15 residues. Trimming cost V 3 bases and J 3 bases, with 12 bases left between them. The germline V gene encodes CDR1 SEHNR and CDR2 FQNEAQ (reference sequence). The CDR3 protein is CASSFHRGFYNEQFF. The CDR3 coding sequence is TGTGCCAGCAGCTTCCATAGGGGGTTCTACAATGAGCAGTTCTTC.

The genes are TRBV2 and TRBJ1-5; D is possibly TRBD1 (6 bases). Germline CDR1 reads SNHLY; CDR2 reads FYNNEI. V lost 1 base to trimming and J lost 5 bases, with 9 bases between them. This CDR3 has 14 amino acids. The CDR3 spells CASSEVTGYQPQHF. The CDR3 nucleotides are TGTGCCAGCAGTGAAGTAACAGGGTATCAGCCCCAGCATTTT. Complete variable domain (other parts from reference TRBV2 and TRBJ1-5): EPEVTQTPSHQVTQMGQEVILRCVPISNHLYFYWYRQILGQKVEFLVSFYNNEISEKSEIFDDQFSVERPDGSNFTLKIRSTKLEDSAMYFCASSEVTGYQPQHFGDGTRLSIL.

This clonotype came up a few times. DNA for the CDR3: TGTGCCTGGAGTGACGGGAACACTGAAGCTTTCTTT. The encoded protein is CAWSDGNTEAFF. The gene calls are TRBV30 and TRBJ1-1; D is unclear. This CDR3 spans 12 amino acids. Germline V gene lookup returns CDR1 GTSNPN and CDR2 SVGIG (reference sequence). V was clipped by 1 base and J by 1 base, with 4 bases between them.

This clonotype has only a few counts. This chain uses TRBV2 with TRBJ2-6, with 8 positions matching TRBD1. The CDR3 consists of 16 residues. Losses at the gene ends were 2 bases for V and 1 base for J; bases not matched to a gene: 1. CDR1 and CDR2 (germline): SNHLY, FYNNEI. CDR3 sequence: CASSEQGASGANVLTF. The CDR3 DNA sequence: TGTGCCAGCAGTGAACAGGGGGCATCTGGGGCCAACGTCCTGACTTTC.

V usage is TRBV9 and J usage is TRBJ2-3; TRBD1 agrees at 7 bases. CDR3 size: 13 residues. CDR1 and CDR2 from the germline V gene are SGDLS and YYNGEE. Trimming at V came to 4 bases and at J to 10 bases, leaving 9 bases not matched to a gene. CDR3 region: CASSISTGTAQYF. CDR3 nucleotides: TGTGCCAGCAGCATATCTACAGGGACAGCGCAGTATTTT.

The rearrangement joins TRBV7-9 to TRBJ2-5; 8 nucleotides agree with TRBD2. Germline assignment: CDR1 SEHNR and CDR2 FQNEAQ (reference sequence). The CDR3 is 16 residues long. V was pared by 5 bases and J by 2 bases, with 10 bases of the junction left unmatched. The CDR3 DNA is TGTGCCAGCAGCGCGACGGCAGCGGGGGCTCAAGAGACCCAGTACTTC. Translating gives CASSATAAGAQETQYF.

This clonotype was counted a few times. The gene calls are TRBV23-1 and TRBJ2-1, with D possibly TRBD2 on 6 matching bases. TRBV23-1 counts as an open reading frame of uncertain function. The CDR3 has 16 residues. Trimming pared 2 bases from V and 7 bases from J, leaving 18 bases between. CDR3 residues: CASSQPLKRAPNEQFF. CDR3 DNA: TGCGCCAGCAGTCAACCTTTAAAGCGGGCGCCTAATGAGCAGTTCTTC.

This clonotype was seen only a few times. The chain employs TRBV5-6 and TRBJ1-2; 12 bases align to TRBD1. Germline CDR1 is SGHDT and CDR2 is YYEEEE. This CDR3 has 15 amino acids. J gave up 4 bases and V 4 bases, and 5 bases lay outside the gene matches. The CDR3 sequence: CASSIRDRGPYGYTF. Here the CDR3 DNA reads TGTGCCAGCAGCATCCGGGACAGGGGGCCCTATGGCTACACCTTC.

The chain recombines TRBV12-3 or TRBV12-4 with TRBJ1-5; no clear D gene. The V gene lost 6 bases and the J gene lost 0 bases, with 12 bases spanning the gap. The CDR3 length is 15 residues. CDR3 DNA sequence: TGTGCCAGCAGGGAATTGGGAAATAGCAATCAGCCCCAGCATTTT. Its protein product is CASRELGNSNQPQHF.